The next 25 T cell receptor beta chains were all read from a single sample in a study of T cell repertoires in cytomegalovirus infection. TCRdb reanalysed the reads using MiXCR and keeps one entry per CDR3 protein. The sample includes approximately 320,000 distinct CDR3 sequences, roughly 9.5% seen only once; the top ten take roughly 4.5%. Material: PBMCs. These receptors were collected from a human donor in good health (CMV status not recorded). Some clones in this sample may be carry-over from other donors' samples.

This clonotype was seen ten or more times. This chain links TRBV19 with TRBJ2-3; tentative D call: TRBD2 (6 bases). Germline CDR1 LNHDA, CDR2 SQIVND (reference sequence). This CDR3 is 18 amino acids long. V shed 0 bases and J shed 4 bases, with 20 bases lying between them. DNA for the CDR3: TGTGCCAGTAGTATAGATCGGAGCGGGCAGGGAGTTTCAGATACGCAGTATTTT. Translating it yields CASSIDRSGQGVSDTQYF.

The rearrangement links TRBV6-5 to TRBJ2-1; 9 bases align to TRBD1. The CDR3 totals 15 residues. CDR1 is MNHEY and CDR2 is SVGAGI in the germline V gene. V was clipped by 5 bases and J by 5 bases; unmatched bases: 7. CDR3 in DNA: TGTGCCAGCAGTGAGAGACAGGGGGGCCACAATGAGCAGTTCTTC. This translates into CASSERQGGHNEQFF.

The chain carries TRBV12-3 or TRBV12-4 and TRBJ2-1; TRBD1 is a possible D gene (5 bases). Trimming shortened V by 0 bases and J by 7 bases, and 13 bases separated the two germline ends. This CDR3 region has 15 residues. The CDR3 bases are TGTGCCAGCAGTTTAGCGGGCCAGGGTCTGAATGAGCAGTTCTTC. This translates into CASSLAGQGLNEQFF.

This clonotype was seen ten or more times. The chain combines TRBV7-2 with TRBJ1-3; D call uncertain. CDR1 and CDR2 from the germline V gene are SGHTA and FQGNSA. V dropped 0 bases and J dropped 1 base, with 7 bases sitting between them. CDR3 length: 15 amino acids. CDR3 amino acids: CASSLAPGSGNTIYF. In DNA form, the CDR3 reads TGTGCCAGCAGCTTAGCGCCCGGGTCTGGAAACACCATATATTTT.

The chain recombines TRBV20-1 with TRBJ2-7; D may be TRBD2 (5 bases). This CDR3 region has 12 residues. Germline values: CDR1 DFQATT, CDR2 SNEGSKA (reference sequence). Deletions cut 3 bases from V and 3 bases from J, with 9 bases between. The CDR3 here is CSARWELYEQYF. In DNA, the CDR3 is TGCAGTGCTAGGTGGGAGCTCTACGAGCAGTACTTC.

This clonotype was observed many times. The genes are TRBV12-3 or TRBV12-4 and TRBJ2-6; D unresolved. Trimming shortened V by 6 bases and J by 1 base, and 19 bases separated the two germline ends. This CDR3 contains 18 residues. CDR3 nucleotide sequence: TGTGCCAGCAGCCAAAGGTCGAGACACGAGTCTGGGGCCAACGTCCTGACTTTC. Amino acids: CASSQRSRHESGANVLTF.

This clonotype was detected ten times or more. The V gene is TRBV19, the J gene TRBJ2-7, with unresolved D. This CDR3 comprises 12 residues. Trimming shortened V by 2 bases and J by 3 bases, and 5 bases separated the two germline ends. Germline V gene sequence: CDR1 LNHDA, CDR2 SQIVND (reference sequence). CDR3 in DNA: TGTGCCAGTAGTATAAACTACTACGAGCAGTACTTC. Protein sequence: CASSINYYEQYF.

The genes are TRBV20-1 and TRBJ2-2, with a possible D match to TRBD2 (6 bases). V lost 0 bases, J lost 1 base, and 12 bases lay in between. CDR1 is DFQATT and CDR2 is SNEGSKA in the germline V gene (reference sequence). CDR3 length: 16 residues. CDR3: CSARDRGLRNTGELFF. The CDR3 bases are TGCAGTGCTAGAGATCGGGGACTCAGGAACACCGGGGAGCTGTTTTTT.

This clonotype has ten or more counts. This rearrangement joins TRBV10-3 to TRBJ2-1, with 10 bases aligning to TRBD1. With 6 bases clipped from V and 8 bases from J, the junction kept 10 bases outside the gene matches. This CDR3 is built from 15 residues. CDR1 is ENHRY and CDR2 is SYGVKD in the germline V gene. The CDR3 coding sequence is TGTGCCATCAGCGCCAGGGACAGGGGACGGGATGAGCAGTTCTTC. Translated: CAISARDRGRDEQFF.

This sequence joins TRBV7-6 and TRBJ1-2, with 8 positions matching TRBD1. Germline V gene lookup returns CDR1 SGHVS and CDR2 FNYEAQ. This CDR3 region has 15 residues. V was clipped by 5 bases and J by 8 bases; unmatched bases: 13. Here the CDR3 reads CASSPGGQGSEGYTF. The CDR3 region has the DNA TGTGCCAGCAGCCCCGGTGGACAGGGATCGGAAGGCTACACCTTC. Drawing the rest from reference TRBV7-6 and TRBJ1-2, the complete variable domain is GAGVSQSPRYKVTKRGQDVALRCDPISGHVSLYWYRQALGQGPEFLTYFNYEAQQDKSGLPNDRFSAERPEGSISTLTIQRTEQRDSAMYRCASSPGGQGSEGYTFGSGTRLTVV.

This clonotype was recorded many times. V gene TRBV7-2 combines with J gene TRBJ2-7; 7 positions agree with TRBD2. V trimming: 4 bases; J trimming: 6 bases; junction bases outside the gene matches: 6. The germline CDR1 and CDR2 sequences are SGHTA and FQGNSA. The length of the CDR3 is 13 residues. The CDR3 spells CASSSSGKGEQYF. For the CDR3, the DNA is TGTGCCAGCAGCTCCAGCGGGAAGGGCGAGCAGTACTTC.

On this clonotype itself: The germline gene is not matched at one end of the junction; a read error may be the cause. The V and J genes are TRBV12-3 or TRBV12-4 and TRBJ1-2; D not certain. The CDR3 extends over 12 amino acids. CDR3: CASSLRAPGYAF. CDR3 in DNA: TGTGCCAGCAGTTTAAGGGCACCTGGCTACGCCTTC.

This chain connects TRBV7-3 to TRBJ2-2, with D hard to call. CDR3 length: 15 residues. Trimming stripped 1 base from V and 5 bases from J, with 11 bases between. Germline CDR1 is SGHTA and CDR2 is FQGTGA. For the CDR3, the DNA is TGTGCCAGCAGCTTAAACAGCGTTGGGACCGGGGAGCTGTTTTTT. Protein sequence: CASSLNSVGTGELFF.

About this clonotype itself: An end of the junction differs from the germline gene, which may be a read error. The chain combines TRBV18 with TRBJ1-6; perhaps TRBD1 as D (5 bases). Germline CDR1 is KGHSH and CDR2 is LQKENI. This CDR3 has 14 amino acids. Here the CDR3 DNA reads TGTGCCAACTCACAGGCGAACTATAATTCACCCCTCCACTTT. This sequence encodes CANSQANYNSPLHF.

This clonotype turned up a few times. This sequence joins TRBV12-3 or TRBV12-4 and TRBJ2-7, with a possible D match to TRBD2 (6 bases). V dropped 5 bases and J dropped 5 bases, with 19 bases sitting between them. The CDR3 contains 15 residues. The CDR3, as DNA: TGTGCCAGCAGTCGCCGGCAGGGAGGCTTAGACGAGCAGTACTTC. It yields the protein CASSRRQGGLDEQYF.

This clonotype has a count of ten or more. V gene TRBV7-6 combines with J gene TRBJ2-7, with D perhaps TRBD1 (6 bases). V lost 2 bases and J lost 3, with 14 bases in between. Germline V CDR1 and CDR2: SGHVS, FNYEAQ. CDR3 length equals 15 residues. The CDR3: CASSLTDSVNYEQYF. DNA for the CDR3: TGTGCCAGCAGCTTAACGGACAGCGTAAACTACGAGCAGTACTTC. Full variable domain (remainder filled in from reference TRBV7-6 and TRBJ2-7): GAGVSQSPRYKVTKRGQDVALRCDPISGHVSLYWYRQALGQGPEFLTYFNYEAQQDKSGLPNDRFSAERPEGSISTLTIQRTEQRDSAMYRCASSLTDSVNYEQYFGPGTRLTVT.

This clonotype was picked up a small number of times. The genes are TRBV20-1 and TRBJ2-1; D is perhaps TRBD2 (6 bases). V lost 5 bases, J lost 1 base, and 15 bases lay in between. CDR3 length: 15 residues. Germline CDR1 and CDR2: DFQATT and SNEGSKA (reference sequence). The DNA of the CDR3 is TGCAGTGCTCAGCTAGCGCCTAATTCCTACAATGAGCAGTTCTTC. Protein product: CSAQLAPNSYNEQFF.

The gene calls are TRBV12-3 or TRBV12-4 and TRBJ2-7; weak D call: TRBD1 (5 bases). The CDR3 totals 16 residues. The V and J ends lost 5 bases and 3 bases respectively, with 20 bases between them. CDR3 nucleotide sequence: TGTGCCAGCAGTACTCAGGGTGGCCTAGGGAACTACGAGCAGTACTTC. Its protein is CASSTQGGLGNYEQYF.

There are a few counts of this clonotype. The genes are TRBV7-9 and TRBJ1-3; TRBD1 aligns across 10 bases. Trimming removed 4 bases from V and 3 bases from J; junction bases left unmatched: 3. CDR3 length equals 15 residues. Germline CDR1 is SEHNR and CDR2 is FQNEAQ (reference sequence). CDR3 sequence reads: CASSSTGGGGNTIYF. The CDR3 DNA reads TGTGCCAGCAGCTCGACAGGGGGCGGTGGAAACACCATATATTTT.

This clonotype was counted at least ten times. V usage is TRBV7-2 and J usage is TRBJ2-5; D is unclear. The CDR3 length is 11 residues. The V gene's germline CDR1 is SGHTA and CDR2 FQGNSA. Trimming left V 5 bases short and J 5 bases short, with 6 bases between. The CDR3 DNA reads as TGTGCCAGCAGCATCGACGAGACCCAGTACTTC. Translated: CASSIDETQYF.

This clonotype was seen more than once but under ten times. The chain joins TRBV7-9 to TRBJ2-1; the D is unclear. V lost 2 bases and J lost 6, with 14 bases in between. In germline, CDR1 is SEHNR, CDR2 FQNEAQ (reference sequence). The length of the CDR3 is 15 residues. This CDR3 is CASSLLTQRTNEQFF. The CDR3 bases are TGTGCCAGCAGCTTATTGACACAACGGACCAATGAGCAGTTCTTC.

The chain recombines TRBV7-9 with TRBJ1-2, with D unclear. Trimming took 1 base from V and 4 from J, leaving 7 bases between them. The CDR3 is 13 amino acids. Germline-derived CDR1 and CDR2 are SEHNR and FQNEAQ (reference sequence). CDR3 in amino acids: CASSLDVPYGYTF. Here the CDR3 DNA reads TGTGCCAGCAGCTTAGACGTGCCCTATGGCTACACCTTC.

This clonotype has at least ten counts. The V gene is TRBV7-2, the J gene TRBJ1-6; D is possibly TRBD1 (6 bases). There are 15 residues in the CDR3. With 4 bases removed from V and 10 bases from J, the gap between germline ends came to 17 bases. Germline CDR1 reads SGHTA; CDR2 reads FQGNSA. CDR3 nucleotide sequence: TGTGCCAGCAGCTCCGGGGGCGTGGGGAACTCACCCCTCCACTTT. It yields the protein CASSSGGVGNSPLHF.

The sample holds many counts of this clonotype. The chain links TRBV7-3 to TRBJ2-1; D is ambiguous. Germline lookup yields CDR1 SGHTA and CDR2 FQGTGA. Trimming stripped 4 bases from V and 5 bases from J, with 6 bases between. The CDR3 has 12 residues. As DNA, the CDR3 is TGTGCCAGCAGCTCTCGGGACAATGAGCAGTTCTTC. This codes for CASSSRDNEQFF.

This clonotype was found many times. This CDR3 is CASSYSAWTSGAHNEQFF. The CDR3 region has the DNA TGTGCCAGCAGTTACTCGGCCTGGACTAGCGGGGCCCACAATGAGCAGTTCTTC. The chain couples TRBV6-6 to TRBJ2-1; 12 bases map to TRBD2. Germline CDR1 MNHNY, CDR2 SVGAGI (reference sequence). CDR3 size: 18 residues. V lost 0 bases and J lost 5; bases outside the gene matches: 8.